Listed below are T cell receptor beta chains from one sample, sequenced in a study of blood T cells in healthy people across ages. TCRdb called the 5' RACE reads again in MiXCR, with one record for every CDR3 protein. Of roughly 1.6 million distinct CDR3 sequences in the sample, roughly 30% were seen once. Input material: blood. These receptors were taken from a woman aged 25 to 39 in good health. Both conserved end residues are part of each CDR3. The order of the fields is D gene, clone size, J gene, V gene, CDR3 protein, CDR3 DNA. D genes are given only for firm matches. Only some rows state a clone size, as once, few, many or a class for expanded clones.

D gene: -
clone size: few
J gene: TRBJ1-1
V gene: TRBV6-2/TRBV6-3
CDR3 protein: CASLTPRIGSGTEAFF
CDR3 DNA: TGTGCCAGCCTTACCCCCCGTATAGGATCTGGCACTGAAGCTTTCTTT

D gene: TRBD2
clone size: -
J gene: TRBJ2-7
V gene: TRBV7-2
CDR3 protein: CASSLGLAGPSSYEQYF
CDR3 DNA: TGTGCCAGCAGCTTAGGGCTAGCGGGGCCGAGCTCCTACGAGCAGTACTTC

D gene: -
clone size: -
J gene: TRBJ2-3
V gene: TRBV27
CDR3 protein: CASSLLVGAGDMQYF
CDR3 DNA: TGTGCCAGCAGTTTATTAGTCGGGGCAGGGGATATGCAGTATTTT

D gene: -
clone size: -
J gene: TRBJ1-6
V gene: TRBV27
CDR3 protein: CASSLFIHSPLHF
CDR3 DNA: TGTGCCAGCAGTTTATTTATTCATTCACCCCTCCACTTT

D gene: -
clone size: few
J gene: TRBJ2-1
V gene: TRBV6-5
CDR3 protein: CASFKFPSGGDEQFF
CDR3 DNA: TGTGCCAGCTTCAAGTTCCCTTCAGGAGGTGATGAGCAGTTCTTC

D gene: -
clone size: -
J gene: TRBJ2-3
V gene: TRBV7-2
CDR3 protein: CASSPSPGRGDTQYF
CDR3 DNA: TGTGCCAGCAGCCCATCCCCTGGGCGTGGCGATACGCAGTATTTT

D gene: -
clone size: -
J gene: TRBJ2-5
V gene: TRBV6-1
CDR3 protein: CASSERAPRETQYF
CDR3 DNA: TGTGCCAGCAGTGAACGGGCACCGCGAGAGACCCAGTACTTC

D gene: -
clone size: -
J gene: TRBJ2-1
V gene: TRBV2
CDR3 protein: CAIQSPLVSYNEQFF
CDR3 DNA: TGTGCCATCCAGTCCCCACTCGTATCCTACAATGAGCAGTTCTTC

D gene: TRBD1
clone size: -
J gene: TRBJ1-1
V gene: TRBV6-1
CDR3 protein: CASIWTGEGTEAFF
CDR3 DNA: TGTGCCAGCATTTGGACAGGGGAAGGGACTGAAGCTTTCTTT

D gene: TRBD2
clone size: -
J gene: TRBJ2-3
V gene: TRBV10-2
CDR3 protein: CASLQGLQRGASTDTQYF
CDR3 DNA: TGCGCCAGCCTCCAGGGCCTTCAGCGGGGGGCAAGCACAGATACGCAGTATTTT